The clone carrying this T cell receptor (beta chain) came up a few times. Its antigen is not known. PCR primers comprised 60 Vbeta and 13 Jbeta primers. Profiled with immunoSEQ multiplex PCR; TCRdb holds only in-frame clones, not every one. The sample lists around 100,000 clones, about 8% occurring once. V lost 7 bases to trimming and J lost 0 bases; unmatched junction nucleotides: 9. Germline-derived CDR1 and CDR2 are SGHAT and FQDESV (reference sequence). This CDR3 region has 17 residues. These data belong to a study of cytomegalovirus exposure and HLA in healthy donors. Whole-study results and caveats: Productive status was seen about 90% or about 30% of the time for most TCR beta V segments in an earlier analysis. The authors later linked a missense DCLRE1C variant to TCR beta V- and J-gene trimming. CMV serostatus was the sole immune exposure information available.

Sequenced input: PBMCs. The chain employs TRBV11-1 and TRBJ2-6, with 7 nucleotides matching TRBD1. The source is a man aged 50-59 years in good health and CMV-seronegative. CDR3 in amino acids: CASNSDRVNSGANVLTF. CDR3 DNA: TGTGCCAGCAACTCTGACAGGGTTAACTCTGGGGCCAACGTCCTGACTTTC. Variable domain in full (rest from reference TRBV11-1 and TRBJ2-6): EAEVAQSPRYKITEKSQAVAFWCDPISGHATLYWYRQILGQGPELLVQFQDESVVDDSQLPKDRFSAERLKGVDSTLKIQPAELGDSAMYLCASNSDRVNSGANVLTFGAGSRLTVL.